The text below deals with one TCR beta chain. There is no known antigen for this receptor. No much larger clone is present one base from it, and per-base qualities are unavailable. This record belongs to a study of cytomegalovirus exposure and HLA in healthy donors (dated by TCRdb to 2016 to 2017). Turning to the overall study: An earlier analysis of 587 of the donors reported approximately 280 Gb of sequence data and about 120 million unique TCR beta sequences obtained from about 179 million T cells. An early release that covered roughly 600 HLA-typed donors contained about 290 gigabases of sequencing data and 85 million to 100 million unique TCR sequences. Of the approximately 400 genotyped donors, 81% fell in the genetic ancestry cluster associated with self-reported Caucasian donors. The study was designed to test whether signatures of past pathogen exposure could be identified by cataloging public T cell receptors. The T cell repertoires of several hundred subjects were profiled by immunosequencing and related to cytomegalovirus serostatus. In addition to the first cohort of roughly 700 subjects, a separate validation cohort of over 90 different subjects was used. To predict cytomegalovirus infection status, the study brought together high-throughput TCR immunosequencing, statistical association of individual TCRs with disease status, and machine learning. A later analysis re-examined previously published TCR beta repertoires from just over 650 donors and added high-resolution HLA genotyping to investigate patterns of TCR occurrence. Rather than using new phenotypic data, the later analysis identified candidate immune exposures from TCR beta sequences and from how often those sequences occurred across donors. An earlier analysis of approximately 630 of the donors applied high-throughput TCR beta sequencing to assess whether each TCR beta V gene segment acted as functional or pseudogenic. Alongside the repertoire data, information on donor age, sex, ethnicity and CMV serostatus was compiled. A later genetic analysis took genome-wide SNP genotypes for about 65% of the 666 donors and used that subset as a discovery cohort. All discovery cohort repertoires had been generated on a single sequencing platform. HLA typing covered class I and class II loci at four-digit resolution. Typing coverage differed by locus: A, B, C, DRB1 and DQB1 were typed in about 620-630 donors, DQA1 in about 500, DPA1 in some 600, and DPB1 in just under 490. Roughly 5 DR-DQ haplotypes were treated as single units for association and clustering because of strong linkage in the cohort. Among around 400 genotyped donors of the cohort, an average of around 250,000 unique TCR beta nucleotide sequences was sequenced per donor, of which 15% to 20% were non-productive. Study-wide findings and limitations: A cluster of highly shared sequence variants was judged likely to be a technical artifact of the sequencing pipeline. In an earlier analysis of some 500 of the donors, most TCR beta V segments appeared in productive rearrangements about 87% or about 30% of the time, broadly matching IMGT annotations. The authors suggested that the approach could potentially be generalized to other disease states and immunological phenotypes. In both the original and validation cohorts, the classifier was reported to diagnose cytomegalovirus status with high specificity and sensitivity. Correlated functional status among segregating V segments might reflect linkage disequilibrium, but an unknown experimental factor could not be ruled out. A later analysis found that most CMV-associated TCR beta chains appeared HLA-restricted, with HLA associations seemingly driven largely by CMV exposure. According to a later analysis, TCR association rates differed among HLA loci, with DRB1 alleles showing the most associated TCRs and HLA-C alleles showing the fewest. The 87-base-pair reads could not distinguish some IMGT-functional V segments, including TRBV6-2 and TRBV6-3, so those segments were excluded. In vitro tests confirmed that a few of the cytomegalovirus-associated TCR beta chains recognize cytomegalovirus antigens. At a false discovery rate of 0.05, a later analysis linked some 17,000 TCR beta sequences to specific HLA alleles. According to a later analysis, parvovirus B19, influenza, CMV and Epstein-Barr virus appeared linked to several top co-occurrence clusters. Because HLA typing was missing for some donors at each locus, association tests included only the typed subset. A further reported finding was that TCR beta sequences accurately predicted the HLA-A and HLA-B alleles for most subjects in the first cohort. The study listed over 150 TCR beta chains as associated with cytomegalovirus. In a later analysis, HLA-associated TCR beta chains were found to be more clonally expanded and to have lower generation probabilities than equally common non-associated chains. In a later genetic analysis, fewer N-insertions in productive TCRs were reported among donors in an Asian-associated ancestry cluster than the roughly 700-donor mean. While some public TCRs were present in many individuals, most TCR sequences turned up only very rarely across donors. Roughly 15 rarely observed V segments, including chromosome 9 orphons, were excluded from the earlier analysis of 550 to 700 of the donors because counts were too low. In this cohort, only TCR beta chains were sequenced, and detectable features were limited by the absence of alpha or paired-chain data. V-gene and J-gene trimming of TCR beta chains was associated with a missense DCLRE1C variant in a later genetic analysis, and the association was replicated in an independent cohort. When HLA alleles, especially DR and DQ, strongly co-occurred, TCR associations were difficult to assign to individual alleles. Sequencing depth was assumed to be roughly uniform across donors in the presence/absence analyses, though that assumption may not hold. For the cohort, immune exposure information was limited to CMV serostatus.

To prepare the library, the immunoSEQ multiplex PCR assay was applied. The multiplex PCR relied on a mix of 60 forward primers for TCR Vbeta segments and 13 reverse primers for TCR Jbeta segments. A multiplex PCR assay on genomic DNA amplified the CDR3 region of rearranged TCR beta genes. Amplified TCR beta libraries were sequenced as 87-base-pair reads on the Illumina HiSeq System. On the authors' methods: A later analysis counted about 82 million unique TCR beta chains across the roughly 700 repertoires, and some 11 million of these chains were shared by at least two donors. A nearest-neighbor algorithm error-corrected the raw reads and collapsed the reads into unique sequences, merging closely related sequences to remove PCR and sequencing errors. Alignment of CDR3 sequences to IMGT reference sequences was used to assign V, D and J gene segments. For a sequence to be retained, a match of at least six nucleotides was required to both a V gene segment and a J gene segment. Rearrangements were called productive when the CDR3 lacked stop codons and stayed in frame with V and J; all others were non-productive. Following IMGT convention, CDR3 was defined as the stretch from the second conserved V-encoded cysteine up to the conserved J-encoded phenylalanine. The earlier analysis of approximately 500 of the donors excluded sequences that lacked an unambiguous match to a single V gene segment. In an earlier analysis of approximately 500 of the donors, a V segment was called functional when productive rearrangements were above 56.7%, and segregating when the standard deviation between donors exceeded 5%. To diagnose cytomegalovirus status from the catalog of TCR beta chain sequences, a statistical classification framework was built. V and J gene assignment, in a later analysis, came from comparing TCR nucleotide sequences with IMGT/GENE-DB human TR gene sequences. A later analysis assigned CDR3 sequences and most-parsimonious VDJ recombination scenarios with the TCRdist pipeline. In a later analysis, each TCR beta chain was defined by its CDR3 amino acid sequence together with its V-gene family, and reads without a unique V-gene family were excluded. A later analysis removed several hundred highly shared, low-generation-probability nucleotide sequences to deal with suspected cross-contamination and a sequencing artifact. In a later analysis, a clonal expansion index was calculated for each public chain from normalized within-repertoire ranks of inferred template counts. Generation probabilities in a later analysis came from a VDJ recombination model fitted to out-of-frame rearrangements, and those results were checked against IGoR. A later analysis scored TCR-TCR, TCR-HLA and TCR-CMV co-occurrence with hypergeometric tests, applying a repertoire-size bias correction to TCR pairs. In a later analysis, false discovery rates were estimated by permuting HLA or CMV assignments 20 times. A later analysis grouped co-occurring TCRs with DBSCAN, adding TCRdist sequence similarity when clustering within HLA-allele-positive subsets. For co-occurrence clustering, repertoires with fewer than 30,000 or more than 120,000 public chains were excluded, along with a handful of repertoires with anomalous nucleotide sharing. TCRdb mirrors the immuneACCESS table, restricted to in-frame sequences. Some clones are absent from its copies; in checked studies, under half trace to an unresolved V gene, and the reason for the others is unknown. Clonal size and the V and J genes are those of that table, whereas D and trimming came from the DNA. The sample table holds roughly 150,000 clones, of which more than 75% were seen once. The ten largest clonotypes hold 0.9% to 1% of the sample.

The germline V gene specifies MDHEN as CDR1 and SYDVKM as CDR2. The CDR3 spans 15 residues, from the cysteine through the phenylalanine. Of all the DNA, just the CDR3 is kept, 45 bases in frame from base 1. V sheds 2 bases and J sheds 3 bases, leaving 10 bases between their ends. The cohort was made up of 666 healthy bone marrow donors. At the time of sampling, all cohort members were nominally healthy, though unrecorded immune exposures were likely present. The donor tested CMV seropositive, placing the donor among the 290 or so seropositive members of the cohort. Every donor gave a peripheral blood sample, and the peripheral blood mononuclear cells from that sample were used for TCR beta sequencing. The Qiagen DNeasy Blood Extraction Kit was used to extract genomic DNA from the blood cell samples.

Input material: PBMCs. This TCR was recovered from a girl under 10 years old in good health and CMV-seropositive. The sequence is built from TRBV28 and TRBJ2-2; a tentative D call is TRBD2 (6 bases match). The base sequence is TGTGCCAGCAGTTTAGCGGGAACTTACACCGGGGAGCTGTTTTTT. It specifies CASSLAGTYTGELFF.